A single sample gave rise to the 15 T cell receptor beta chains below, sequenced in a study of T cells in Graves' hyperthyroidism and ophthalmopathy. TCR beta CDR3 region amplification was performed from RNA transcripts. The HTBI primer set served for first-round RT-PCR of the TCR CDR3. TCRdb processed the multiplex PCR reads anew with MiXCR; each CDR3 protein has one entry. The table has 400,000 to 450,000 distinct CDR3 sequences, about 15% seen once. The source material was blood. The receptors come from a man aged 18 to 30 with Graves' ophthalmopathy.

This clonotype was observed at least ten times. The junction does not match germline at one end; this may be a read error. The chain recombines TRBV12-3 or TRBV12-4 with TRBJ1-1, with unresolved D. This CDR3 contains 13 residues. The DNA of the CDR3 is TGTGCCAGCAGCTTAGGCAGGAACACTGAAGCTTTCTTT. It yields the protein CASSLGRNTEAFF.

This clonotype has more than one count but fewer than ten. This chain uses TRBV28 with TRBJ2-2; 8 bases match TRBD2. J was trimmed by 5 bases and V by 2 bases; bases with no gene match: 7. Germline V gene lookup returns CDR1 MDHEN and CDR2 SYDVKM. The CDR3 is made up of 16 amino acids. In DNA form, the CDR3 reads TGTGCCAGCAGTTTACCGGGACTAGGGAAGACCGGGGAGCTGTTTTTT. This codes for CASSLPGLGKTGELFF.

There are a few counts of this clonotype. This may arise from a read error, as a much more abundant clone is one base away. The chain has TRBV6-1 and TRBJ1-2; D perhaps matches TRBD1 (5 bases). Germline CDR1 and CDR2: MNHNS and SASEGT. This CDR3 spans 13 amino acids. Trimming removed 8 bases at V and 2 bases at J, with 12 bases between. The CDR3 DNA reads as TGTGCCAGCCGGGGCATGGACAACTATGGCTACACCTTC. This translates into CASRGMDNYGYTF.

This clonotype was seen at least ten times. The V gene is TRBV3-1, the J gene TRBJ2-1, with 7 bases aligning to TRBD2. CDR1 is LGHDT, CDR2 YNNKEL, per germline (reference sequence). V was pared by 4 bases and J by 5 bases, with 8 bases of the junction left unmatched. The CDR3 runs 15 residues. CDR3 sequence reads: CASSPEAGRDNEQFF. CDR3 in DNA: TGTGCCAGCAGCCCGGAAGCGGGACGCGACAATGAGCAGTTCTTC.

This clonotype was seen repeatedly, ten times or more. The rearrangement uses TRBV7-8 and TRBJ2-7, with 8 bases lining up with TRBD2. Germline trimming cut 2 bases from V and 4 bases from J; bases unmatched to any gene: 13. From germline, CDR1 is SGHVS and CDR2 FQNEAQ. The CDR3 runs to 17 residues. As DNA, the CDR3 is TGTGCCAGCAGCTTAACCCCCCGGCGACTAGCGATGTACGAGCAGTACTTC. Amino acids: CASSLTPRRLAMYEQYF.

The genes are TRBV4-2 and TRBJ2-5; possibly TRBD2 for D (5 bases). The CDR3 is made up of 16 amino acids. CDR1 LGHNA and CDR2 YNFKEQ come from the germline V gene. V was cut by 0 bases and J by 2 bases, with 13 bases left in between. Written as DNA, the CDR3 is TGTGCCAGCAGCCAAGATTGGCGGGCGCGGCAAGAGACCCAGTACTTC. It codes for CASSQDWRARQETQYF.

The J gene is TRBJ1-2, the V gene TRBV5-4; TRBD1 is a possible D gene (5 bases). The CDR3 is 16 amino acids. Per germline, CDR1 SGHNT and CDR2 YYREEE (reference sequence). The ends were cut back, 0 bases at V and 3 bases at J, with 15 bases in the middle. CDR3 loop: CASSLDSGREDYGYTF. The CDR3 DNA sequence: TGTGCCAGCAGCTTGGACTCCGGCAGGGAGGACTATGGCTACACCTTC. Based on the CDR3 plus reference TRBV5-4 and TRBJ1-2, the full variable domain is ETGVTQSPTHLIKTRGQQVTLRCSSQSGHNTVSWYQQALGQGPQFIFQYYREEENGRGNFPPRFSGLQFPNYSSELNVNALELDDSALYLCASSLDSGREDYGYTFGSGTRLTVV.

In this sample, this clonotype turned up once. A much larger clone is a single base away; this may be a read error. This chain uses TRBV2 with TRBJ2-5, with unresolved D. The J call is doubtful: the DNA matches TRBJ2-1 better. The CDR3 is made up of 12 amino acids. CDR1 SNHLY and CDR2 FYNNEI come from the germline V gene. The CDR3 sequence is CASSGWEETQFF. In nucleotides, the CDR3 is TGTGCCAGCAGTGGATGGGAAGAGACCCAGTTCTTC.

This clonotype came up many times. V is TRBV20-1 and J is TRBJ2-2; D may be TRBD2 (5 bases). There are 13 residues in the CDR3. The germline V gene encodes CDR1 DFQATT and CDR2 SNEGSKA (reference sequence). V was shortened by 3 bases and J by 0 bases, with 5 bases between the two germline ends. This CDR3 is CSASGANTGELFF. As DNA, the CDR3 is TGCAGTGCTAGCGGGGCGAACACCGGGGAGCTGTTTTTT.

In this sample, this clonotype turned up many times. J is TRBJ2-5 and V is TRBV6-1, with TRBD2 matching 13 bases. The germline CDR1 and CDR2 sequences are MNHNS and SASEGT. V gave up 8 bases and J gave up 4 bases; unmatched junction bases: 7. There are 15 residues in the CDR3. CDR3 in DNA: TGTGCCAGCCTCCCGGGACTAGCGGGGAGAGAGACCCAGTACTTC. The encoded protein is CASLPGLAGRETQYF.

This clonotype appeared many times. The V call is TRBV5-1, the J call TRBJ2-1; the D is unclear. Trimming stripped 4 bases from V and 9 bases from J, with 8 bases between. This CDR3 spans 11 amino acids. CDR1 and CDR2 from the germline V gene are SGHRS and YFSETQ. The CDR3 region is CASSLDSEQFF. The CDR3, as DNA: TGCGCCAGCAGCCTAGATAGTGAGCAGTTCTTC.

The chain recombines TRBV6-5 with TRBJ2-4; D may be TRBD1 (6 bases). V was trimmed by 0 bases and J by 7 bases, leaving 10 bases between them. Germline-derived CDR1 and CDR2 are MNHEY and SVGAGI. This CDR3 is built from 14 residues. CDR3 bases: TGTGCCAGCAGTTACTCGGACAGCCGGAACATTCAGTACTTC. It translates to CASSYSDSRNIQYF.

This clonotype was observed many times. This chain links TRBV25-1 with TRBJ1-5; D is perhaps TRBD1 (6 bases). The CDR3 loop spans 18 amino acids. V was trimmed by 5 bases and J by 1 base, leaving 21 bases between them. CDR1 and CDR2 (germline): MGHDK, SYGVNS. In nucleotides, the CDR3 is TGTGCCAGCAGTAATAAAGGGGGGTGGACTAAGAGCAATCAGCCCCAGCATTTT. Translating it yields CASSNKGGWTKSNQPQHF.

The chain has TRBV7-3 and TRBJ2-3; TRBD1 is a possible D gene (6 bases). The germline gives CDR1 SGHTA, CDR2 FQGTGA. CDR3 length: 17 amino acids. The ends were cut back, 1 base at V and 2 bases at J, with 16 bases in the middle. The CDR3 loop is CASSLRGDRLPTDTQYF. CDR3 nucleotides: TGTGCCAGCAGCTTAAGGGGAGACAGGCTTCCCACAGATACGCAGTATTTT.

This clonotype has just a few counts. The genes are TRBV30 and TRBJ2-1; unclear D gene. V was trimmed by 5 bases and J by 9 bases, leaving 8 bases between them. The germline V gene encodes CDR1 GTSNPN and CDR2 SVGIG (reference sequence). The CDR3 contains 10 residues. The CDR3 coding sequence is TGTGCCTGGGGGGTCGCTGAGCAGTTCTTC. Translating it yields CAWGVAEQFF.